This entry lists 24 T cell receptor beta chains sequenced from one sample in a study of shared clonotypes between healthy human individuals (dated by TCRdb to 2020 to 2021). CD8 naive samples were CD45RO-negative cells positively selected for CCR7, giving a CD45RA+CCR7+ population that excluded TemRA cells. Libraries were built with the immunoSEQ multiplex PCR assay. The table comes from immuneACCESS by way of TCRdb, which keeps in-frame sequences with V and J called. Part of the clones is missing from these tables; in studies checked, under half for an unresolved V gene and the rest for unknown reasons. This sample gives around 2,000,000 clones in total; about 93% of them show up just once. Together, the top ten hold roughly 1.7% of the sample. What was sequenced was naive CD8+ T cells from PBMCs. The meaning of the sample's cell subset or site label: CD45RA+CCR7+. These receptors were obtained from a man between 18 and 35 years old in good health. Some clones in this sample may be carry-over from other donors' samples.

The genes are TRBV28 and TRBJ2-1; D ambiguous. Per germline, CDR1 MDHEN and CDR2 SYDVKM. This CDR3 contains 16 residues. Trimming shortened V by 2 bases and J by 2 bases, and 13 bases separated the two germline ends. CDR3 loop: CASSLPPGMAYNEQFF. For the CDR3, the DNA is TGTGCCAGCAGTTTACCCCCAGGTATGGCCTACAATGAGCAGTTCTTC. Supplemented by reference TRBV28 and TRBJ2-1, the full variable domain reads DVKVTQSSRYLVKRTGEKVFLECVQDMDHENMFWYRQDPGLGLRLIYFSYDVKMKEKGDIPEGYSVSREKKERFSLILESASTNQTSMYLCASSLPPGMAYNEQFFGPGTRLTVL.

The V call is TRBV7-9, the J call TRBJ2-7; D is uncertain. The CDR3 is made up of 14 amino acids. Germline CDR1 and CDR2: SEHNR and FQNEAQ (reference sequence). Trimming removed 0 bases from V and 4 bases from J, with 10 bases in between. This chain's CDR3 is CASSLALGPYEQYF. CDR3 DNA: TGTGCCAGCAGCTTAGCGTTAGGGCCATACGAGCAGTACTTC.

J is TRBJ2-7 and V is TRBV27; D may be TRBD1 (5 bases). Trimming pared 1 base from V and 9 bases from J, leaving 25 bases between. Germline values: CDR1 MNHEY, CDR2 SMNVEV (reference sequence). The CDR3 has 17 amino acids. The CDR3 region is CASSLLGLRDRASVQYF. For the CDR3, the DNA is TGTGCCAGCAGTTTATTGGGGCTTAGAGACAGAGCCTCGGTGCAGTACTTC.

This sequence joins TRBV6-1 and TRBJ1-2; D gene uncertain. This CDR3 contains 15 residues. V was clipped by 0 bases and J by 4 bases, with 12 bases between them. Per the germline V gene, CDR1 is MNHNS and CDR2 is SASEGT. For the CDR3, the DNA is TGTGCCAGCAGTGAAGCGTGGCAGATCGGCTATGGCTACACCTTC. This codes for CASSEAWQIGYGYTF.

CDR3 residues: CASLIEGSGNTIYF. The CDR3 region has the DNA TGTGCCAGCTTAATAGAGGGGTCTGGAAACACCATATATTTT. The chain couples TRBV7-9 to TRBJ1-3; D might be TRBD1 (5 bases). Trimming removed 8 bases at V and 1 base at J, with 12 bases between. This CDR3 has 14 residues. CDR1 and CDR2 (germline): SEHNR, FQNEAQ (reference sequence).

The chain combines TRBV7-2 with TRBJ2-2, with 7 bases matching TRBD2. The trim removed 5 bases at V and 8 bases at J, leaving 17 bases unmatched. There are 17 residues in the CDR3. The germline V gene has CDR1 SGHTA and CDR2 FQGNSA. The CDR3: CASSHTVVGGSLGELFF. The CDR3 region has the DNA TGTGCCAGCAGCCATACCGTGGTGGGCGGGAGTTTGGGGGAGCTGTTTTTT.

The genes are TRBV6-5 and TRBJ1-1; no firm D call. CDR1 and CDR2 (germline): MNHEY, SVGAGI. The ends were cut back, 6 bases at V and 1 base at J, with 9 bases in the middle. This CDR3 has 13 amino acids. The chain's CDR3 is CASRLVPNTEAFF. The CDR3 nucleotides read TGTGCCAGCAGGTTGGTTCCGAACACTGAAGCTTTCTTT.

CDR3 protein: CASSLGQGTFYEQYF. The CDR3 nucleotides read TGTGCCAGCAGCTTAGGACAGGGGACTTTCTACGAGCAGTACTTC. The J gene is TRBJ2-7, the V gene TRBV11-2, with TRBD1 identical over 8 bases. This CDR3 region has 15 residues. Germline trimming cut 1 base from V and 3 bases from J; bases unmatched to any gene: 5. The V gene's germline CDR1 is SGHAT and CDR2 FQNNGV.

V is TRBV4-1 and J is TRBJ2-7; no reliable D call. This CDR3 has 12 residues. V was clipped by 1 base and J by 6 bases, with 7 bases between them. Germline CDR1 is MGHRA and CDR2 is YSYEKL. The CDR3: CASSQGWSEQYF. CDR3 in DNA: TGCGCCAGCAGCCAAGGGTGGAGCGAGCAGTACTTC.

The CDR3, as DNA: TGTGCCAGCAGCGAGGGGACAATGAACACTGAAGCTTTCTTT. It is translated as CASSEGTMNTEAFF. V is TRBV9 and J is TRBJ1-1, with D perhaps TRBD1 (6 bases). Trimming cost V 3 bases and J 0 bases, with 9 bases left between them. The CDR3 covers 14 residues. Germline CDR1 and CDR2: SGDLS and YYNGEE.

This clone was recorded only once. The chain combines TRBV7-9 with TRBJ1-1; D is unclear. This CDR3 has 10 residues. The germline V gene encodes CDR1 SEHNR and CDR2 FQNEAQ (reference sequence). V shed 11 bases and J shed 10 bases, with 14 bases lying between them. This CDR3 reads CAARGNGAFF. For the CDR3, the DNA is TGTGCCGCTAGAGGGAATGGAGCTTTCTTT.

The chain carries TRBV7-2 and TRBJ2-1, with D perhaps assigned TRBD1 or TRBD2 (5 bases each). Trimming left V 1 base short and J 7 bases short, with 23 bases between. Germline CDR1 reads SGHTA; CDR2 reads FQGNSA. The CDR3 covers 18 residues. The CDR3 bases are TGTGCCAGCAGCTTAGTAGGGTGGGGCGAGGGGATTTTGAATGAGCAGTTCTTC. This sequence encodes CASSLVGWGEGILNEQFF.

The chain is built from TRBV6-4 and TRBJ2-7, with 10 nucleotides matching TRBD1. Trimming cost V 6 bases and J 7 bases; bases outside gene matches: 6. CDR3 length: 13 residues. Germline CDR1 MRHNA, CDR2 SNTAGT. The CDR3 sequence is CASSPTGGNEQYF. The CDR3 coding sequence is TGTGCCAGCAGCCCGACAGGGGGCAATGAGCAGTACTTC.

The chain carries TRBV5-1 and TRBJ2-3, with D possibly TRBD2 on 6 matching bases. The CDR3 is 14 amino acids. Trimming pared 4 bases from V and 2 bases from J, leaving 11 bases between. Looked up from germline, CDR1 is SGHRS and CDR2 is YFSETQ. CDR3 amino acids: CASSRSGYTDTQYF. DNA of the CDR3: TGCGCCAGCAGCCGGAGCGGGTACACAGATACGCAGTATTTT.

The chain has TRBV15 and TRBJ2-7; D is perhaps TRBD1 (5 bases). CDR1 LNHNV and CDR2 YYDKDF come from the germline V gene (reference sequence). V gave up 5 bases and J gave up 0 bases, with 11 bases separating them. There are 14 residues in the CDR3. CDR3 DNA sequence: TGTGCCACCAGCCAGGGCGGTTTCTCCTACGAGCAGTACTTC. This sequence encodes CATSQGGFSYEQYF. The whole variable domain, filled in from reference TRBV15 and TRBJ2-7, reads DAMVIQNPRYQVTQFGKPVTLSCSQTLNHNVMYWYQQKSSQAPKLLFHYYDKDFNNEADTPDNFQSRRPNTSFCFLDIRSPGLGDTAMYLCATSQGGFSYEQYFGPGTRLTVT.

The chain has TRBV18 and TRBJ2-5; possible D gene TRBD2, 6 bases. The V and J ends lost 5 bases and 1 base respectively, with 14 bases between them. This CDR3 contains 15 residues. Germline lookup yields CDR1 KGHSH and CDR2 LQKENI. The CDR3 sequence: CASSTSRGFQETQYF. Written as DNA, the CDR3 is TGTGCCAGCTCAACCTCCCGGGGGTTCCAAGAGACCCAGTACTTC.

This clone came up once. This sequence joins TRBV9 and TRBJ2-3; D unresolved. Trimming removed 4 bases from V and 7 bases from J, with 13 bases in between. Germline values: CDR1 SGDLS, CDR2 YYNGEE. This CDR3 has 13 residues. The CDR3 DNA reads TGTGCCAGCAGCCCAGGATCGGGCTATACGCAGTATTTT. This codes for CASSPGSGYTQYF.

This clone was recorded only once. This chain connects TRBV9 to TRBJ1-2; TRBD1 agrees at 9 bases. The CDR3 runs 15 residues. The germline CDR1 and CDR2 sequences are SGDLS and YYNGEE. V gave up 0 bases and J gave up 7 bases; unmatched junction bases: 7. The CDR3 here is CASSVAGTGSAGYTF. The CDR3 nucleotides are TGTGCCAGCAGCGTAGCTGGGACAGGGTCGGCTGGCTACACCTTC.

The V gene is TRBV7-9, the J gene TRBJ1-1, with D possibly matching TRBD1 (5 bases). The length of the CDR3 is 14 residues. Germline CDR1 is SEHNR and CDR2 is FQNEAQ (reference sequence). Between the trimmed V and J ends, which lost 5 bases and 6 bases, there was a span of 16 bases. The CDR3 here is CASSPPGGIPEAFF. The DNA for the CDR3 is TGTGCCAGCAGCCCGCCGGGGGGGATCCCTGAAGCTTTCTTT.

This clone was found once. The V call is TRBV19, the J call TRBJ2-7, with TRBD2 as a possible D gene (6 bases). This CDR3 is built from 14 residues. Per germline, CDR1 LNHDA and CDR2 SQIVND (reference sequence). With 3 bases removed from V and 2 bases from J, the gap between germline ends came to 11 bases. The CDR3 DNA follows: TGTGCCAGTAGTATCTCCGGGACTGCCTACGAGCAGTACTTC. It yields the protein CASSISGTAYEQYF.

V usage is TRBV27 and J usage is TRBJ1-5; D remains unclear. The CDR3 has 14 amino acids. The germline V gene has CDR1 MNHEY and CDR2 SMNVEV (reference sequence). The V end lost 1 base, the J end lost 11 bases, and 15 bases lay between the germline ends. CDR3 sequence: CASSLYGGDSTQHF. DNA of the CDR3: TGTGCCAGCAGTTTATACGGCGGAGACTCCACCCAGCATTTT.

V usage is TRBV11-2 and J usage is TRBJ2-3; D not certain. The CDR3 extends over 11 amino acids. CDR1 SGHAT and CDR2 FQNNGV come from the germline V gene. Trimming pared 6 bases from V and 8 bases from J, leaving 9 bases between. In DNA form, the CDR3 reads TGTGCCAGCAGTTCCGATCGTACGCAGTATTTT. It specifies CASSSDRTQYF.

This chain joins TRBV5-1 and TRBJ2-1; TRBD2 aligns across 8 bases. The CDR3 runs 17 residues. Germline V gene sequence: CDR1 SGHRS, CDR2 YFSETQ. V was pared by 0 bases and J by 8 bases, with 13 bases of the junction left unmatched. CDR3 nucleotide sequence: TGCGCCAGCAGCTTGGGTGCACTAGCGGTTCCCGGCGATGAGCAGTTCTTC. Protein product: CASSLGALAVPGDEQFF.

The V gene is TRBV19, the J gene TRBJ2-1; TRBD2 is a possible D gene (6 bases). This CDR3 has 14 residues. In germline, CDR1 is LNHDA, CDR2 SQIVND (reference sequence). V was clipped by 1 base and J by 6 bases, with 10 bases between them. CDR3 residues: CASSIAGASNEQFF. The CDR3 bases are TGTGCCAGTAGTATAGCGGGAGCCTCCAATGAGCAGTTCTTC. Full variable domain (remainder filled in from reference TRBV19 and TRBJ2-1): DGGITQSPKYLFRKEGQNVTLSCEQNLNHDAMYWYRQDPGQGLRLIYYSQIVNDFQKGDIAEGYSVSREKKESFPLTVTSAQKNPTAFYLCASSIAGASNEQFFGPGTRLTVL.